What follows describes a single TCR beta chain. This clonotype was seen a handful of times. Its cognate antigen has yet to be identified. There are no base qualities to consult, and no much larger clone falls within one base. The CDR3, from cysteine to phenylalanine, totals 12 residues. The only DNA kept is the CDR3, 36 bases in frame from the first base. The germline V gene sets CDR1 to SNHLY and CDR2 to FYNNEI. The library was prepared using 5' RACE. Sequencing instrument: Illumina HiSeq 2500. A second about 7 to 11 cycle PCR used a sample-barcoded 5' primer and a J-beta primer mix. A template-switch 5' adaptor carrying 12 random nucleotides introduced a unique molecular identifier onto each TCR beta cDNA molecule. At least 3 million CDR3-containing paired-end reads were obtained from each sample. First-strand cDNA was synthesized from all RNA with the Mint cDNA synthesis kit, primed by a TRBC-specific oligonucleotide. Following uracil-DNA glycosylase treatment, a first 18-cycle PCR with universal primers M1SS and BC2_uni_R was performed on all cDNA. The study's processing was this. Normalization of each sample was performed by random selection of 1 million high-quality reads, each carrying a distinct molecular identifier. Reads with shared molecular identifiers were discarded instead of being binned into consensus sequences. MiTCR, run with a Q25 quality threshold and the strictest error-elimination algorithm, handled CDR3 identification, clonotype clustering and error correction. A nonparametric unseen species model with Euler transformation was used to estimate lower-bound total TCR beta diversity. TCRdb reworked the public reads: Q25 trimming with fastp, MiXCR clone assembly, productive beta chains retained. Identical CDR3 proteins give one entry, which carries the most common genes and DNA. The V and J calls, along with clone size, are taken from TCRdb and not from the paper's own processing. This sample gives about 1,500,000 distinct CDR3 sequences in total; 42% of them show up just once. The top ten clonotypes cover 6.5% to 10% of the sample.

This entry belongs to a study of blood T cells in healthy people across ages (dated by TCRdb to 2013 to 2016). Background on the whole study: In model experiments, template switching captured roughly one uniquely barcoded TCR beta cDNA molecule for every two T cells. The study measured age-related changes in TCR beta repertoire diversity using deep sequencing normalized with unique cDNA molecular identifiers. The donors were divided into four age groups: young (average approximately 17 years), middle-aged (about 41), aged (approximately 64) and long-lived (nearly 85). To avoid experimental bias, donors of different ages were distributed randomly across sequencing lanes. Using the same blood draw, the study looked at two additional independent replicas of 1 million unique cDNA reads for two donors, one aged 18 to 30 and the other aged 80 or older. Summary of the overall study and its limitations: Compared with the aged group, the long-lived group had more naive CD4+ T cells, fewer expanded clones and increased TCR diversity, a pattern suggesting age selection. The percentage of naive T cells measured by flow cytometry correlated strongly with observed TCR beta diversity. Donor CMV infection status was unknown, potentially confounding age-related changes in expanded clonotypes. Since profiling was done on bulk unsorted PBMCs, naive and antigen-experienced compartments could not be conclusively compared. Estimates of total diversity based on one million sequenced T cells were considered lower bounds and underestimates. As age increased, observed TCR beta diversity per million T cells dropped in a roughly linear way, and a significant reduction was already evident by age 40.

Donors were 40 or so systemically healthy Caucasian individuals from Russia aged roughly 6 to 90 years. Each donor gave ten milliliters of peripheral blood, drawn into EDTA-treated Vacutainer tubes. Ficoll-Paque density-gradient centrifugation was used to isolate PBMCs, with at least 6.5 million per sample. Total RNA was extracted from PBMCs with Trizol reagent, with at least 6 micrograms obtained per sample. For every donor, an aliquot of PBMCs went through flow cytometry to measure the percentages of naive CD45RAhigh/CD27high T cells. The rearrangement joined TRBV2 to TRBJ2-1; no D gene is confidently identified. TRBJ2-7 explains the end of the DNA better; the J call may be wrong. The sequenced sample was blood. The clonotype comes from a woman aged 18-35 years in good health. CDR3 sequence: CASSPTYNEQYF. At the DNA level, the sequence is TGTGCCAGCAGCCCTACTTACAATGAGCAGTACTTC.